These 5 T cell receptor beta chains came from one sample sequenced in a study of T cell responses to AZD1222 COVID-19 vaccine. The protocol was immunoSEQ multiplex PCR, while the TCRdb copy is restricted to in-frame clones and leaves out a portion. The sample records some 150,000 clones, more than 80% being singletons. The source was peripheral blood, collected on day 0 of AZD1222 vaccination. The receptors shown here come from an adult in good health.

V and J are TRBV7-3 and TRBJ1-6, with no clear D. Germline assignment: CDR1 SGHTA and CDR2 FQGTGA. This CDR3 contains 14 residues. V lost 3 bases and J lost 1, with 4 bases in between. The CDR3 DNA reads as TGTGCCAGCAGCTTCGGGTCCTATAATTCACCCCTCCACTTT. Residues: CASSFGSYNSPLHF.

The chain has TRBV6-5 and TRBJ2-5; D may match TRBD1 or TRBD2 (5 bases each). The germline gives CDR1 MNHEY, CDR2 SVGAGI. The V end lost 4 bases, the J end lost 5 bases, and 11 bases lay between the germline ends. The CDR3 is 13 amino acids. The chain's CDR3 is CASSSGPPETQYF. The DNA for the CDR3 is TGTGCCAGCAGTTCGGGGCCACCCGAGACCCAGTACTTC.

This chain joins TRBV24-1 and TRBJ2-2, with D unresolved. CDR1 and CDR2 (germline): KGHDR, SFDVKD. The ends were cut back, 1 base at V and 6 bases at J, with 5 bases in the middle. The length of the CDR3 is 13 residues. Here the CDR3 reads CATSDLRAGELFF. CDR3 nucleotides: TGTGCCACCAGTGATTTAAGGGCCGGGGAGCTGTTTTTT.

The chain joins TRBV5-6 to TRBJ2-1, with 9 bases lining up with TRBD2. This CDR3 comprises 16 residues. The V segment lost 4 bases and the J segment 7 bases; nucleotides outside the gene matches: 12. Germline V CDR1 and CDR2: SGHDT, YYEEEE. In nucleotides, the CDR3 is TGTGCCAGCAGCCTAGTGGGTAGCGGGAGAGAAAATGAGCAGTTCTTC. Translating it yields CASSLVGSGRENEQFF.

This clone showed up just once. DNA of the CDR3: TGTGCCAGCAGTTTATCCGAGAACACTGAAGCTTTCTTT. It codes for CASSLSENTEAFF. The chain combines TRBV28 with TRBJ1-1; D remains ambiguous. Trimming took 1 base from V and 1 from J, leaving 4 bases between them. The CDR3 has 13 residues. CDR1 is MDHEN and CDR2 is SYDVKM in the germline V gene.